What follows describes a single TCR beta chain. Its antigen is as yet unknown. CD4+ T cells were isolated untouched, about 98% pure. The data were obtained in a study of T cell repertoires and HLA-DP antigens. Study-level findings and limits: Clones undetected before culture averaged about 35% against one allele and 50% to 55% against the other.

Primers targeted 54 TRBV and 13 TRBJ segments. TCRdb's copy holds only in-frame clones and misses some; the assay was immunoSEQ multiplex PCR. Of around 100,000 clones detected, 90% to 95% appear once; the ten largest clones hold about 0.25%. Trimming cost V 8 bases and J 0 bases; bases outside gene matches: 3. Germline values: CDR1 SNHLY, CDR2 FYNNEI. The CDR3 loop spans 13 amino acids. The V and J genes are TRBV2 and TRBJ1-2, with 7 bases aligning to TRBD1. The sample consisted of CD4+ T cells from PBMCs. The receptor was derived from a woman under 30 in good health and CMV-seronegative. CDR3: CASRDSPNYGYTF. The CDR3 nucleotides are TGTGCCAGCCGGGACAGTCCTAACTATGGCTACACCTTC.